The 16 T cell receptor beta chains below come from one sample, sequenced in a study of cytomegalovirus exposure and HLA in healthy donors. The PCR was carried out with 60 Vbeta primers and 13 Jbeta primers. TCRdb's copy holds only in-frame clones and misses some; the assay was immunoSEQ multiplex PCR. The table counts 200,000 or so clones; less than 0.9% lies in the top ten. What was sequenced was PBMCs. These receptor sequences come from a boy under 18 in good health and CMV-seronegative.

The chain couples TRBV30 to TRBJ2-7; 13 nucleotides align to TRBD2. J gave up 5 bases and V 3 bases, and 7 bases lay outside the gene matches. The CDR3 totals 15 residues. Germline V lookup: CDR1 GTSNPN, CDR2 SVGIG (reference sequence). The CDR3 region is CAWRRTSGGANEQYF. For the CDR3, the DNA is TGTGCCTGGAGACGTACTAGCGGGGGGGCCAACGAGCAGTACTTC. Full variable domain (remainder filled in from reference TRBV30 and TRBJ2-7): SQTIHQWPATLVQPVGSPLSLECTVEGTSNPNLYWYRQAAGRGLQLLFYSVGIGQISSEVPQNLSASRPQDRQFILSSKKLLLSDSGFYLCAWRRTSGGANEQYFGPGTRLTVT.

The chain couples TRBV30 to TRBJ2-1; TRBD1 aligns across 7 bases. The CDR3 has 16 residues. After removal of 2 bases from V and 7 bases from J, the junction contained 14 bases not matched to a gene. The germline V gene encodes CDR1 GTSNPN and CDR2 SVGIG (reference sequence). This CDR3 reads CAWSRLAATGPNEQFF. CDR3 nucleotides: TGTGCCTGGAGTCGTTTGGCGGCGACAGGGCCGAATGAGCAGTTCTTC.

This chain joins TRBV5-1 and TRBJ2-7, with TRBD1 matching 7 bases. V lost 4 bases and J lost 1; bases outside the gene matches: 14. The V gene's germline CDR1 is SGHRS and CDR2 YFSETQ. CDR3 size: 17 residues. CDR3 protein: CASSPIAQGERSYEQYF. The CDR3 coding sequence is TGCGCCAGCAGCCCTATTGCCCAGGGGGAGAGGTCCTACGAGCAGTACTTC.

The chain links TRBV4-1 to TRBJ1-2, with D hard to call. V lost 3 bases to trimming and J lost 6 bases, with 8 bases between them. The CDR3 consists of 12 residues. CDR1 MGHRA and CDR2 YSYEKL come from the germline V gene. The CDR3 DNA sequence: TGCGCCAGCAGCCATGGTCAGGATGGCTACACCTTC. Protein: CASSHGQDGYTF.

The J gene is TRBJ1-3, the V gene TRBV5-4; no definite D call. Germline lookup yields CDR1 SGHNT and CDR2 YYREEE (reference sequence). Between the trimmed V and J ends, which lost 7 bases and 1 base, there was a span of 9 bases. The CDR3 runs to 13 residues. CDR3 sequence (DNA): TGTGCCAGCTCCCCCGGGTCTGGAAACACCATATATTTT. Protein product: CASSPGSGNTIYF.

The chain employs TRBV28 and TRBJ2-1; tentative D call: TRBD2 (5 bases). Trimming took 1 base from V and 8 from J, leaving 15 bases between them. Looked up from germline, CDR1 is MDHEN and CDR2 is SYDVKM. The CDR3 loop spans 15 amino acids. As DNA, the CDR3 is TGTGCCAGCAGTTTATATGTGGGGTGGAGGCATGAGCAGTTCTTC. Translating gives CASSLYVGWRHEQFF.

V usage is TRBV5-1 and J usage is TRBJ2-5; 12 bases agree with TRBD1. The CDR3 consists of 16 residues. CDR1 is SGHRS and CDR2 is YFSETQ in the germline V gene. Losses at the gene ends were 7 bases for V and 5 bases for J; bases not matched to a gene: 12. The CDR3 protein is CASFPGDRGRDETQYF. CDR3 nucleotides: TGCGCCAGCTTCCCTGGGGACAGGGGGCGCGATGAGACCCAGTACTTC.

The CDR3 sequence is CSVEGSWGRGETQYF. The CDR3 DNA is TGCAGCGTTGAAGGTTCCTGGGGCAGGGGGGAGACCCAGTACTTC. The chain combines TRBV29-1 with TRBJ2-5; the match to TRBD1 covers 7 bases. V trimming: 1 base; J trimming: 5 bases; junction bases outside the gene matches: 10. In germline, CDR1 is SQVTM, CDR2 ANQGSEA. The CDR3 length is 15 residues.

The V call is TRBV15, the J call TRBJ1-6; D gene ambiguous. Trimming stripped 1 base from V and 8 bases from J, with 9 bases between. The CDR3 spans 14 residues. Germline V gene sequence: CDR1 LNHNV, CDR2 YYDKDF (reference sequence). CDR3 amino acids: CATSRGWQDSPLHF. The CDR3, as DNA: TGTGCCACCAGCAGAGGGTGGCAGGATTCACCCCTCCACTTT.

The chain has TRBV5-1 and TRBJ2-4, with 8 bases matching TRBD1. With V trimmed by 4 bases and J by 0 bases, 6 bases remained unmatched. In germline, CDR1 is SGHRS, CDR2 YFSETQ. There are 16 residues in the CDR3. CDR3: CASSPTGGIAKNIQYF. Here the CDR3 DNA reads TGCGCCAGCAGCCCAACAGGGGGTATAGCCAAAAACATTCAGTACTTC. Together with reference TRBV5-1 and TRBJ2-4, the CDR3 gives the full variable domain: KAGVTQTPRYLIKTRGQQVTLSCSPISGHRSVSWYQQTPGQGLQFLFEYFSETQRNKGNFPGRFSGRQFSNSRSEMNVSTLELGDSALYLCASSPTGGIAKNIQYFGAGTRLSVL.

The V gene is TRBV28, the J gene TRBJ2-7, with D perhaps TRBD2 (5 bases). This CDR3 region has 11 residues. The germline V gene has CDR1 MDHEN and CDR2 SYDVKM. Trimming stripped 10 bases from V and 5 bases from J, with 12 bases between. CDR3 region: CATGKSDEQYF. CDR3 DNA: TGTGCCACGGGGAAGAGCGACGAGCAGTACTTC.

The gene calls are TRBV4-1 and TRBJ1-4; 8 bases match TRBD1. In germline, CDR1 is MGHRA, CDR2 YSYEKL. The CDR3 has 13 residues. Unmatched junction bases numbered 3, after V lost 1 base and J lost 11 bases. The DNA of the CDR3 is TGCGCCAGCAGCCAAGTCCAGGGGGCTAAACTGTTTTTT. Its translation: CASSQVQGAKLFF.

The V and J genes are TRBV7-3 and TRBJ2-3; tentative D call: TRBD2 (6 bases). Germline CDR1 is SGHTA and CDR2 is FQGTGA. The V end lost 5 bases, the J end lost 11 bases, and 20 bases lay between the germline ends. CDR3 size: 14 residues. The chain's CDR3 is CASSPSGGDDWQYF. The DNA for the CDR3 is TGTGCCAGCAGCCCATCCGGGGGTGATGACTGGCAGTATTTT.

This chain joins TRBV29-1 and TRBJ2-3; weak D call: TRBD2 (6 bases). Trimming stripped 6 bases from V and 2 bases from J, with 15 bases between. The CDR3 is 14 amino acids. Germline CDR1 SQVTM, CDR2 ANQGSEA. CDR3 amino acids: CSVVGDLSTDTQYF. The CDR3 DNA follows: TGCAGCGTCGTTGGGGACTTATCCACAGATACGCAGTATTTT.

The J gene is TRBJ2-5, the V gene TRBV11-2, with D maybe TRBD1 (5 bases). The CDR3 has 15 residues. V lost 7 bases and J 2 bases, leaving 17 bases between the germline ends. Looked up from germline, CDR1 is SGHAT and CDR2 is FQNNGV. CDR3 amino acids: CASTLGVLPQETQYF. Written as DNA, the CDR3 is TGTGCCAGCACCCTAGGGGTATTACCTCAAGAGACCCAGTACTTC. The variable domain in full, completed from reference TRBV11-2 and TRBJ2-5, reads EAGVAQSPRYKIIEKRQSVAFWCNPISGHATLYWYQQILGQGPKLLIQFQNNGVVDDSQLPKDRFSAERLKGVDSTLKIQPAKLEDSAVYLCASTLGVLPQETQYFGPGTRLLVL.

The gene calls are TRBV5-4 and TRBJ1-4; 8 positions match TRBD1. CDR3 length equals 15 residues. Trimming cost V 4 bases and J 8 bases; bases outside gene matches: 10. Germline loops: CDR1 SGHNT, CDR2 YYREEE (reference sequence). The CDR3 loop is CASSNTPGQAEKLFF. The CDR3, as DNA: TGTGCCAGCAGCAACACACCGGGACAGGCCGAAAAACTGTTTTTT.